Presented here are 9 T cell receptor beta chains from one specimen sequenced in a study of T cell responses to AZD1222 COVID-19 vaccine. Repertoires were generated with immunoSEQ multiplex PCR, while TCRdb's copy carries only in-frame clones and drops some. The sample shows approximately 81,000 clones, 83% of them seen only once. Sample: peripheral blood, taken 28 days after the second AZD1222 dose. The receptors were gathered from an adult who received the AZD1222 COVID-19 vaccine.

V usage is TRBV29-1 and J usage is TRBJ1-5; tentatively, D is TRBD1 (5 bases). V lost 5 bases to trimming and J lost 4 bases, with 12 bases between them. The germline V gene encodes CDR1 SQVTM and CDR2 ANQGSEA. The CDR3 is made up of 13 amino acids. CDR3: CSVLAGRNQPQHF. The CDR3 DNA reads TGCAGCGTTTTGGCAGGGCGGAATCAGCCCCAGCATTTT.

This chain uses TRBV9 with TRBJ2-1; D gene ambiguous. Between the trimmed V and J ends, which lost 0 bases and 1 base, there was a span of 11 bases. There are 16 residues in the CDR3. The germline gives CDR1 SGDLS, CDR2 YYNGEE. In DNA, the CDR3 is TGTGCCAGCAGCGTAGGGGTAGTCGGGTCCTACAATGAGCAGTTCTTC. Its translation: CASSVGVVGSYNEQFF.

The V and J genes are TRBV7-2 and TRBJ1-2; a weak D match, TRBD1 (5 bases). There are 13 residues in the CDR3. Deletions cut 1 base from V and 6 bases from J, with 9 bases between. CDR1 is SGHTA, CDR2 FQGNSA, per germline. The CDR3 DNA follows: TGTGCCAGCAGCTTAGAGGCAGGGAATGGCTACACCTTC. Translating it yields CASSLEAGNGYTF.

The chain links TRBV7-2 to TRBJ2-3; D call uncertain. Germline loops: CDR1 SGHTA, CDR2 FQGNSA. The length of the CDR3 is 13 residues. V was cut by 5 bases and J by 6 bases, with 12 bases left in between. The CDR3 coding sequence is TGTGCCAGCAGCCAGATTAGCAGGGATACGCAGTATTTT. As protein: CASSQISRDTQYF.

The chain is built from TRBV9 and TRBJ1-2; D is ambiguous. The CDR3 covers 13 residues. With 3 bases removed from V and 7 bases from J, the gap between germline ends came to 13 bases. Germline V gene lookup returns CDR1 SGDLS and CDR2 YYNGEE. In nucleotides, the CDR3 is TGTGCCAGCAGCGGCTCGGAGGGAGGTGGCTACACCTTC. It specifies CASSGSEGGGYTF.

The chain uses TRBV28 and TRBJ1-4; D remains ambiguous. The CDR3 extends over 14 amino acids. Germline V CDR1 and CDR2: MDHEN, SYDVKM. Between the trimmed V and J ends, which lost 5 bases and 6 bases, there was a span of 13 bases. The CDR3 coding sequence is TGTGCCAGCAGTCCCATGGGGAGAGATGAAAAACTGTTTTTT. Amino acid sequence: CASSPMGRDEKLFF. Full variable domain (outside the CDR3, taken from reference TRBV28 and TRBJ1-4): DVKVTQSSRYLVKRTGEKVFLECVQDMDHENMFWYRQDPGLGLRLIYFSYDVKMKEKGDIPEGYSVSREKKERFSLILESASTNQTSMYLCASSPMGRDEKLFFGSGTQLSVL.

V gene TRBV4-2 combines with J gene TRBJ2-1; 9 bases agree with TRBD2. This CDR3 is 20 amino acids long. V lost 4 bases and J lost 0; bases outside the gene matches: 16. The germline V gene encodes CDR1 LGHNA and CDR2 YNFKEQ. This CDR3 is CASSRGAGGRAEGSYNEQFF. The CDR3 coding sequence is TGTGCCAGCAGCCGGGGGGCCGGCGGGAGGGCCGAGGGCTCCTACAATGAGCAGTTCTTC.

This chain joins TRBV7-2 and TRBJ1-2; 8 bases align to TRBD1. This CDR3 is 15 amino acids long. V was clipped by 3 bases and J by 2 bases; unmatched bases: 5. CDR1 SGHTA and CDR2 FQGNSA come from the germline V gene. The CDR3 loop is CASSFRTGQNYGYTF. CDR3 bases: TGTGCCAGCAGCTTCAGGACAGGGCAAAACTATGGCTACACCTTC.

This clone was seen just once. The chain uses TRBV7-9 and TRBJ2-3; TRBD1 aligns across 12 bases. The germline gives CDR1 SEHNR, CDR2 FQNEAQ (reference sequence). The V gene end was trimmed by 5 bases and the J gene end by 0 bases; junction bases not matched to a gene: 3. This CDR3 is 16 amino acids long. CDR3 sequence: CASSRDRGRSTDTQYF. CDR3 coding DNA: TGTGCCAGCAGCCGGGACAGGGGGCGAAGCACAGATACGCAGTATTTT. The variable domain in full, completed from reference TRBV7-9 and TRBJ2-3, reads DTGVSQNPRHKITKRGQNVTFRCDPISEHNRLYWYRQTLGQGPEFLTYFQNEAQLEKSRLLSDRFSAERPKGSFSTLEIQRTEQGDSAMYLCASSRDRGRSTDTQYFGPGTRLTVL.